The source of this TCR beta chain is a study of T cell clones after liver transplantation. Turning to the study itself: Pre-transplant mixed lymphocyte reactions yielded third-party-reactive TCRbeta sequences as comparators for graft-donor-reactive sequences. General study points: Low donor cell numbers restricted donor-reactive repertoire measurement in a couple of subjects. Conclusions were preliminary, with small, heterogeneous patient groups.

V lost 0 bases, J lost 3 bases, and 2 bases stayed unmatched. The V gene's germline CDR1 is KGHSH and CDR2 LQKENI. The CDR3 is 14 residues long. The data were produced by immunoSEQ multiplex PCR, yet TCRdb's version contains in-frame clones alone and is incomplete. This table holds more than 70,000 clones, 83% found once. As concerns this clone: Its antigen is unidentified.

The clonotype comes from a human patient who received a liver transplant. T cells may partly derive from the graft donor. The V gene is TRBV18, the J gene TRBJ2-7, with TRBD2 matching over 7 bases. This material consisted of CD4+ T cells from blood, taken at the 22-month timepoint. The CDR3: CASSPPTSSYEQYF. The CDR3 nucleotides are TGTGCCAGCTCACCACCGACTAGCAGCTACGAGCAGTACTTC.